This is a list of T cell receptor beta chains from one sample in a study of vaccination effects on CD4 cells after COVID-19. Clones were sequenced by immunoSEQ multiplex PCR, and TCRdb holds only the in-frame ones, with some missing. The sample contains 55,000 to 80,000 clones, approximately 70% of which appear only once. Their antigens are not known. Specimen: CD4+ T cells from PBMCs cultured with HCoV-OC43 spike peptides, collected before COVID-19 vaccination. Receptors were obtained from a human donor who received a COVID-19 vaccine. Each CDR3 is given with its conserved first and last residue. The D gene is left open where the match is weak. Clone sizes are given selectively: once, few, many, or a class where the clone is expanded.

d_gene	v_gene	len	j_gene	abundance	CDR3nt	CDR3aa
TRBD1	TRBV15	14	TRBJ1-1	-	TGTGCCACCAGCCCGGACAGGTCGAACACTGAAGCTTTCTTT	CATSPDRSNTEAFF
-	TRBV6-1	16	TRBJ1-3	few	TGTGCCAGCAGTGAATCGTGGGGGAGCTCTGGAAACACCATATATTTT	CASSESWGSSGNTIYF
-	TRBV2	18	TRBJ1-5	-	TGTGCCAGCAGTTCTTGGACTACCCTTACGTTCGGCAATCAGCCCCAGCATTTT	CASSSWTTLTFGNQPQHF
TRBD1	TRBV28	13	TRBJ1-1	-	TGTGCCAGCAGTGACAGGGTTCCAATCGTTGCTTTCTTT	CASSDRVPIVAFF
-	TRBV7-8	15	TRBJ1-2	few	TGTGCCAGCAGCTTAAGGACCGACAGTAACTATGGCTACACCTTC	CASSLRTDSNYGYTF
TRBD1	TRBV29-1	13	TRBJ1-1	few	TGCAGCGGGAACGGACAGGGGTATACTGAAGCTTTCTTT	CSGNGQGYTEAFF
TRBD1	TRBV11-3	13	TRBJ2-1	once	TGTGCCAGCAGCCTGACAGGGGGTTATGAGCAGTTCTTC	CASSLTGGYEQFF
TRBD1	TRBV5-1	14	TRBJ1-1	-	TGCGCCAGCAGCATACAGGGGACTGGCACTGAAGCTTTCTTT	CASSIQGTGTEAFF
TRBD1	TRBV30	13	TRBJ1-1	few	TGTGCCTGGAGTGTACGACAGGGGACTGAAGCTTTCTTT	CAWSVRQGTEAFF
-	TRBV5-1	14	TRBJ1-6	few	TGCGCCAGCAGCTCCTTTTCGGAGGACGCACCCCTCCACTTT	CASSSFSEDAPLHF
-	TRBV5-5	13	TRBJ2-6	-	TGTGCCAGCAGCTTGGGGGGAGTCAACGTCCTGACTTTC	CASSLGGVNVLTF
-	TRBV5-1	15	TRBJ2-2	few	TGCGCCAGCAGCCAGGGACTCTTCAACACCGGGGAGCTGTTTTTT	CASSQGLFNTGELFF
-	TRBV19	14	TRBJ1-5	-	TGTGCCAGTAGTATGGGGGGTAGCAATCAGCCCCAGCATTTT	CASSMGGSNQPQHF
TRBD1	TRBV7-2	14	TRBJ1-2	-	TGTGCCAGCAGCTCGCAGACAGGGTTCTATGGCTACACCTTC	CASSSQTGFYGYTF
TRBD1	TRBV24-1	15	TRBJ2-2	-	TGTGCCACCAGTGATCCTGGGACAGCCACCGGGGAGCTGTTTTTT	CATSDPGTATGELFF
TRBD1	TRBV2	15	TRBJ2-2	few	TGTGCCAGCTCACCGACAGGGGCGGACACCGGGGAGCTGTTTTTT	CASSPTGADTGELFF
-	TRBV3-1/TRBV3-2	16	TRBJ1-2	-	TGTGCCAGCAGCCAAGAGCCGAGTATTACCGTCTATGGCTACACCTTC	CASSQEPSITVYGYTF
TRBD2	TRBV4-2	15	TRBJ2-5	-	TGTGCCAGCAGCCCTAGCGGGGGACCCCAAGAGACCCAGTACTTC	CASSPSGGPQETQYF
-	TRBV12-3/TRBV12-4	13	TRBJ2-1	-	TGTGCCAGCAGTTCGGGGGAATCGGATGAGCAGTTCTTC	CASSSGESDEQFF
TRBD1	TRBV5-1	14	TRBJ1-1	-	TGCGCCAGCAGCTCCCAGACAGGGGGCACTGAAGCTTTCTTT	CASSSQTGGTEAFF
-	TRBV19	15	TRBJ2-2	-	TGTGCCAGTAACGTTTTGCCGGGGAACACCGGGGAGCTGTTTTTT	CASNVLPGNTGELFF
-	TRBV6-1	14	TRBJ1-5	-	TGTGCCAGCAGTGAAGGTGAGCGGGCTAGGTCCCAGCATTTT	CASSEGERARSQHF
TRBD1	TRBV2	14	TRBJ2-2	few	TGTGCCAGCAGACAGGGGGCGAACACCGGGGAGCTGTTTTTT	CASRQGANTGELFF
-	TRBV28	12	TRBJ2-3	-	TGTGCCAGCAAGTCAGGAACAAATACGCAGTATTTT	CASKSGTNTQYF
TRBD1	TRBV7-8	16	TRBJ1-6	-	TGTGCCAGCAGCTCCGTTCCCGGGACAGGATATTCACCCCTCCACTTT	CASSSVPGTGYSPLHF
-	TRBV18	13	TRBJ1-1	-	TGTGCCAGCTCACCCCCCGGAGTCACTGAAGCTTTCTTT	CASSPPGVTEAFF
-	TRBV7-2	14	TRBJ1-5	few	TGTGCCAGCAGCTTCTCAGGGATAGGTCAGCCCCAGCATTTT	CASSFSGIGQPQHF
-	TRBV4-1	14	TRBJ1-2	-	TGCGCCAGCAGCCAAGCAGCGTTTAACTATGGCTACACCTTC	CASSQAAFNYGYTF
-	TRBV24-1	14	TRBJ2-1	few	TGTGCCACCAGTACCGGGACGAGTGTCAATGAGCAGTTCTTC	CATSTGTSVNEQFF
TRBD1	TRBV5-8	13	TRBJ1-4	-	TGTGCCAGCAGGCTGCAGGGGGCTAAGAAACTGTTTTTT	CASRLQGAKKLFF
-	TRBV7-2	13	TRBJ1-6	-	TGTGCCAGCAAATCGGGAGGGGGTTCACCCCTCCACTTT	CASKSGGGSPLHF
TRBD2	TRBV4-3	17	TRBJ2-3	few	TGCGCCAGCAGCCACCCCCCGGGACTAGGACGCACAGATACGCAGTATTTT	CASSHPPGLGRTDTQYF
TRBD1	TRBV28	14	TRBJ1-2	-	TGTGCCAGCAGCCTTAGACAGGGGATGGATGGCTACACCTTC	CASSLRQGMDGYTF
-	TRBV3-1/TRBV3-2	16	TRBJ2-1	few	TGTGCCAGCAGCCAAGTCTCGCGGAGCTCCTACAATGAGCAGTTCTTC	CASSQVSRSSYNEQFF
-	TRBV27	12	TRBJ1-2	once	TGTGCCAGCAGTTCCGACCGAGGGGGCTACACCTTC	CASSSDRGGYTF
TRBD1	TRBV6-2/TRBV6-3	16	TRBJ1-4	-	TGTGCCAGCAGTGACCGACCGGGACAGGGGAATGAAAAACTGTTTTTT	CASSDRPGQGNEKLFF
-	TRBV6-4	12	TRBJ1-2	-	TGTGCCAGCAGTGACGGACGCAATGGCTACACCTTC	CASSDGRNGYTF
TRBD1	TRBV5-6	16	TRBJ2-3	-	TGTGCCAGCAGCTTAGAACAGGGGGCGCGCATAGATACGCAGTATTTT	CASSLEQGARIDTQYF
TRBD2	TRBV30	19	TRBJ2-2	-	TGTGCCTGGAGTGTACTTCGGACTAGCGGGGGGGCTGTAACCGGGGAGCTGTTTTTT	CAWSVLRTSGGAVTGELFF
-	TRBV4-3	18	TRBJ2-2	-	TGCGCCAGCAGCCAAGATAACAGCCCTTCCCCCTACACCGGGGAGCTGTTTTTT	CASSQDNSPSPYTGELFF
-	TRBV6-5	14	TRBJ1-5	-	TGTGCCAGCAGGGAGGGCTCCCTCAATCAGCCCCAGCATTTT	CASREGSLNQPQHF
-	TRBV6-5	13	TRBJ1-2	-	TGTGCCAGCACCGCGGGGCCTTATCTCGGCTACACCTTC	CASTAGPYLGYTF
-	TRBV7-2	14	TRBJ2-2	-	TGTGCCAGCAGCTTGGGTGGGAGCACCGGGGAGCTGTTTTTT	CASSLGGSTGELFF
-	TRBV6-1	17	TRBJ1-6	-	TGTGCCAGCAGTGAGAGGGTAGTCAGCTCCTATAATTCACCCCTCCACTTT	CASSERVVSSYNSPLHF
-	TRBV14	16	TRBJ1-1	-	TGTGCCAGCAGCCCCCCTTCGTCCGGGGGCGAGACTGAAGCTTTCTTT	CASSPPSSGGETEAFF
TRBD1	TRBV5-4	14	TRBJ1-2	few	TGTGCCAGCAGCTTGGAAGGACAGGGTAGAAGGGGGACCTTC	CASSLEGQGRRGTF